The 4 T cell receptor beta chains below were found in one sample sequenced in a study of T cells in Graves' hyperthyroidism and ophthalmopathy. The CDR3 regions of TCR beta were amplified from RNA transcripts. The TCR CDR3 was amplified in a first-round RT-PCR using the HTBI primer set. Via MiXCR, TCRdb re-called the multiplex PCR reads, giving one row per CDR3 protein. The table lists 350,000 to 450,000 distinct CDR3 sequences, 15% to 20% of them singletons. Sequencing used blood. The receptor set was obtained from a woman aged 25 to 39 with Graves' hyperthyroidism that later progressed to Graves' ophthalmopathy.

There are a few counts of this clonotype. The V and J genes are TRBV4-1 and TRBJ2-1, with TRBD2 identical over 13 bases. Trimming removed 4 bases from V and 0 bases from J; junction bases left unmatched: 9. CDR1 and CDR2 from the germline V gene are MGHRA and YSYEKL. This CDR3 comprises 19 residues. CDR3 in amino acids: CASSPSGLAGSSSYNEQFF. The CDR3 coding sequence is TGCGCCAGCAGCCCCTCGGGACTAGCGGGATCTAGCTCCTACAATGAGCAGTTCTTC.

The gene calls are TRBV28 and TRBJ2-5; D not certain. With 1 base removed from V and 1 base from J, the gap between germline ends came to 13 bases. The CDR3 length is 16 residues. The germline V gene encodes CDR1 MDHEN and CDR2 SYDVKM. CDR3 coding DNA: TGTGCCAGCAGTTTATCGTTCGGACGGCCCCAAGAGACCCAGTACTTC. This gives the protein CASSLSFGRPQETQYF.

The table lists this clonotype with many counts. This chain uses TRBV4-1 with TRBJ2-5; a weak D match, TRBD2 (6 bases). Germline lookup yields CDR1 MGHRA and CDR2 YSYEKL. With 0 bases removed from V and 2 bases from J, the gap between germline ends came to 13 bases. The CDR3 extends over 16 amino acids. CDR3 DNA: TGCGCCAGCAGCCAAGAATGGGGAGGAGGGCAAGAGACCCAGTACTTC. This translates into CASSQEWGGGQETQYF.

This clonotype was seen at least ten times. This chain links TRBV7-6 with TRBJ2-7; tentative D call: TRBD2 (6 bases). CDR1 SGHVS and CDR2 FNYEAQ come from the germline V gene. Trimming left V 5 bases short and J 6 bases short, with 14 bases between. This CDR3 region has 13 residues. CDR3: CASSNEKEGEQYF. The CDR3 DNA follows: TGTGCCAGCAGCAATGAGAAGGAGGGCGAGCAGTACTTC.